This is a list of T cell receptor beta chains from one sample in a study of siplizumab effects on memory and regulatory T cells. Repertoires were generated with immunoSEQ multiplex PCR, while TCRdb's copy carries only in-frame clones and drops some. The sample consists of some 96,000 clones, 91% of them appearing once. The sequenced material came from CD4+ T cells sorted from blood. The receptors shown here come from a human donor in good health. CDR3s include the opening cysteine and the closing phenylalanine or tryptophan. The D gene is left open where the match is weak. A clone size is listed for some rows: how often the clone was seen (once, few, many), or a class if it is expanded.

J: TRBJ2-3; size: NA; V: TRBV18; D: NA; DNA: TGTGCCAGCTCACCATTAGGGAGACAAGATACGCAGTATTTT; CDR3: CASSPLGRQDTQYF
J: TRBJ1-4; size: NA; V: TRBV2; D: NA; DNA: TGTGCCAGCAGTGATGGGGCCGCGAATGAAAAACTGTTTTTT; CDR3: CASSDGAANEKLFF
J: TRBJ2-1; size: NA; V: TRBV11-3; D: NA; DNA: TGTGCCAGCAGCTTAGGACTGCAAGGGAATGAGCAGTTCTTC; CDR3: CASSLGLQGNEQFF
J: TRBJ1-2; size: NA; V: TRBV2; D: TRBD1; DNA: TGTGCCAGCAGTGAAGCGACAGGGGGCGGCTATGGCTACACCTTC; CDR3: CASSEATGGGYGYTF
J: TRBJ2-7; size: NA; V: TRBV30; D: TRBD1; DNA: TGTGCCTGGAGCCCCGACAGGGGCTACGAGCAGTACTTC; CDR3: CAWSPDRGYEQYF
J: TRBJ1-2; size: NA; V: TRBV19; D: NA; DNA: TGTGCCAGTAGCTTAGGACAGAACTATGGCTACACCTTC; CDR3: CASSLGQNYGYTF
J: TRBJ1-4; size: NA; V: TRBV7-9; D: TRBD1; DNA: TGTGCCAGCAGCTTGGGACAGGGGGTTAGAAGTGAAAAACTGTTTTTT; CDR3: CASSLGQGVRSEKLFF
J: TRBJ1-2; size: NA; V: TRBV7-9; D: NA; DNA: TGTGCCAGCAGCTTACCCGGAGCCAGGAATACCTTC; CDR3: CASSLPGARNTF
J: TRBJ2-3; size: NA; V: TRBV6-1; D: NA; DNA: TGTGCCAGCAGTGCGGTGGACAGCACAGATACGCAGTATTTT; CDR3: CASSAVDSTDTQYF
J: TRBJ1-2; size: NA; V: TRBV27; D: TRBD1; DNA: TGTGCCAGCAGTCGGGACAGGGCGTTAGGCTATGGCTACACCTTC; CDR3: CASSRDRALGYGYTF
J: TRBJ2-3; size: NA; V: TRBV10-3; D: TRBD1; DNA: TGTGCCATCAGTGAGTCGACAGGGAAAGGGACAGATACGCAGTATTTT; CDR3: CAISESTGKGTDTQYF
J: TRBJ1-3; size: NA; V: TRBV2; D: TRBD1; DNA: TGTGCCAGCAGTAGGGACAGTGGAAACACCATATATTTT; CDR3: CASSRDSGNTIYF
J: TRBJ1-2; size: once; V: TRBV6-4; D: TRBD1; DNA: TGTGCCAGCAGTGACTCGTCAGGGGGCCGGCGCTATGGCTACACCTTC; CDR3: CASSDSSGGRRYGYTF
J: TRBJ1-1; size: few; V: TRBV7-3; D: NA; DNA: TGTGCCAGCAGCTCCGGGATCAACACTGAAGCTTTCTTT; CDR3: CASSSGINTEAFF
J: TRBJ1-5; size: NA; V: TRBV7-9; D: TRBD1; DNA: TGTGCCAGCAGCCCGACAGGGTCGGGCAATCAGCCCCAGCATTTT; CDR3: CASSPTGSGNQPQHF
J: TRBJ1-5; size: NA; V: TRBV21-1; D: NA; DNA: TGTGCCAGCCCCCTCATACTTCTACATCAGCCCCAGCATTTT; CDR3: CASPLILLHQPQHF
J: TRBJ2-1; size: NA; V: TRBV12-5; D: TRBD2; DNA: TGTGCTAGCGGACGGACTAGCGGGGGGTCTTATAATGAGCAGTTCTTC; CDR3: CASGRTSGGSYNEQFF
J: TRBJ2-1; size: NA; V: TRBV4-1; D: TRBD2; DNA: TGCGCCAGCAGCCACCTTAGCGGGGGGAAAGGCAATGAGCAGTTCTTC; CDR3: CASSHLSGGKGNEQFF
J: TRBJ1-1; size: NA; V: TRBV11-1; D: NA; DNA: TGTGCCAGCGCAGGGGCGTGGAACACTGAAGCTTTCTTT; CDR3: CASAGAWNTEAFF
J: TRBJ2-7; size: NA; V: TRBV7-2; D: NA; DNA: TGTGCCAGCAGCGAACACGCCAACTCCTACGAGCAGTACTTC; CDR3: CASSEHANSYEQYF
J: TRBJ1-3; size: medium-sized; V: TRBV15; D: NA; DNA: TGTGCCACCAGCAGAGAACACACCTCTGGAAACACCATATATTTT; CDR3: CATSREHTSGNTIYF
J: TRBJ2-3; size: NA; V: TRBV27; D: TRBD2; DNA: TGTGCCAGCCGAATGAGCGGGGGTAATACAGATACGCAGTATTTT; CDR3: CASRMSGGNTDTQYF
J: TRBJ2-2; size: NA; V: TRBV7-7; D: NA; DNA: TGTGCCACCTCGGGACACGCGAACACCGGGGAGCTGTTTTTT; CDR3: CATSGHANTGELFF
J: TRBJ2-3; size: NA; V: TRBV30; D: NA; DNA: TGTGCCTGGTGCACGCCGAATACGCAGTATTTT; CDR3: CAWCTPNTQYF
J: TRBJ2-7; size: once; V: TRBV6-1; D: NA; DNA: TGTGCCAGCAGACAGGGAATTTCCTACGAGCAGTACTTC; CDR3: CASRQGISYEQYF
J: TRBJ2-3; size: NA; V: TRBV4-2; D: NA; DNA: TGTGCCAGCAGCCAAGAAGCAGGCGGGGATGCAGATACGCAGTATTTT; CDR3: CASSQEAGGDADTQYF
J: TRBJ1-3; size: NA; V: TRBV5-4; D: NA; DNA: TGTGCCAGCAGCTTGAACTGGGGTTCTGGAAACACCATATATTTT; CDR3: CASSLNWGSGNTIYF
J: TRBJ2-3; size: NA; V: TRBV4-1; D: NA; DNA: TGCGCCAGCAGCCCCGGGCTAGCAAACACAGATACGCAGTATTTT; CDR3: CASSPGLANTDTQYF
J: TRBJ1-2; size: NA; V: TRBV6-1; D: NA; DNA: TGTGCCAGCAGCGCAAGAAGTTTTAACTATGGCTACACCTTC; CDR3: CASSARSFNYGYTF
J: TRBJ1-3; size: NA; V: TRBV6-1; D: NA; DNA: TGTGCCAGCAGTGAAGCCCCTATAAGCTCTGGAAACACCATATATTTT; CDR3: CASSEAPISSGNTIYF
J: TRBJ2-5; size: NA; V: TRBV4-1; D: NA; DNA: TGCGCCAGCAGCCAAGGCCGCGGGTGGCAAGAGACCCAGTACTTC; CDR3: CASSQGRGWQETQYF
J: TRBJ2-5; size: NA; V: TRBV2; D: TRBD2; DNA: TGTGCCAGCAGAGGACTAGCGGGCGAGACCCAGTACTTC; CDR3: CASRGLAGETQYF
J: TRBJ1-2; size: NA; V: TRBV7-9; D: TRBD1; DNA: TGTGCCAGCAGTAGACAGGGGTATGGCTACACCTTC; CDR3: CASSRQGYGYTF
J: TRBJ1-4; size: NA; V: TRBV11-3; D: NA; DNA: TGTGCCAGCCCCTCGGGGCGAGGAGCAACTAATGAAAAACTGTTTTTT; CDR3: CASPSGRGATNEKLFF
J: TRBJ1-2; size: NA; V: TRBV7-2; D: NA; DNA: TGTGCCAGCAGCTTAGCGCAGGGTGGCTACACCTTC; CDR3: CASSLAQGGYTF
J: TRBJ2-3; size: few; V: TRBV18; D: TRBD2; DNA: TGTGCCAGCTCACCAAAGACTAGCGGATTCACAGATACGCAGTATTTT; CDR3: CASSPKTSGFTDTQYF
J: TRBJ2-3; size: NA; V: TRBV5-4; D: NA; DNA: TGTGCCAGCAGCTTGAGGGGGGTCGGGGATACGCAGTATTTT; CDR3: CASSLRGVGDTQYF
J: TRBJ2-3; size: once; V: TRBV6-5; D: NA; DNA: TGTGCCAGCAGTTCCCTGACTAGGTCAGATACGCAGTATTTT; CDR3: CASSSLTRSDTQYF